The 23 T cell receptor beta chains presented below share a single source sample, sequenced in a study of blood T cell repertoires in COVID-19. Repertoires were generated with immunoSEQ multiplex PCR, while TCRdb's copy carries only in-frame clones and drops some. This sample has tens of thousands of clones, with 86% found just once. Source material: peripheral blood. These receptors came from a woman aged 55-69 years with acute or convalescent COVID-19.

The CDR3 is CASSQGRSSQETQYF. The CDR3 nucleotides read TGCGCCAGCAGCCAAGGTCGTAGCAGCCAAGAGACCCAGTACTTC. The rearrangement joins TRBV4-1 to TRBJ2-5, with D hard to call. The CDR3 loop spans 15 amino acids. V lost 1 base and J 1 base, leaving 10 bases between the germline ends. Germline V CDR1 and CDR2: MGHRA, YSYEKL.

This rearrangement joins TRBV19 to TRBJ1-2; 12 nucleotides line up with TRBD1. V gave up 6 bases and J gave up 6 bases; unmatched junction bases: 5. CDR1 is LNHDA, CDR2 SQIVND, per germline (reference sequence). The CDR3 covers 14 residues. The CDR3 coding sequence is TGTGCCAGTAGCCGGGACAGGGGGCAGGATGGCTACACCTTC. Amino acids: CASSRDRGQDGYTF.

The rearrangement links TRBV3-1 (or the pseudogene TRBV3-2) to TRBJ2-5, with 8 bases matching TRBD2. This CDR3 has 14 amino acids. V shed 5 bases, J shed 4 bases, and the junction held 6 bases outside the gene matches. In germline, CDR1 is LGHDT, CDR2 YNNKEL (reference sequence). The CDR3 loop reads CASSSRGGSETQYF. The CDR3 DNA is TGTGCCAGCAGCTCTCGGGGGGGTTCAGAGACCCAGTACTTC.

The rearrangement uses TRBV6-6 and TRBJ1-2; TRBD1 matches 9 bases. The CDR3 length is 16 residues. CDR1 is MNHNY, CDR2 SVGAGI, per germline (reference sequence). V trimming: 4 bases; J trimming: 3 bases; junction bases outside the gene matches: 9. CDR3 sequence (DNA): TGTGCCAGCAGTTCCGGGACAGGGTTCTTAGACTATGGCTACACCTTC. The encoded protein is CASSSGTGFLDYGYTF.

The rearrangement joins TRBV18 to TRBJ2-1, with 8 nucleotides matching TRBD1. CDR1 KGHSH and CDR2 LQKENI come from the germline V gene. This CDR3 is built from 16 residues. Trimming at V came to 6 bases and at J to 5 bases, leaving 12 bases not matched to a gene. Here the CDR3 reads CASSTDRGRTDNEQFF. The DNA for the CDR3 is TGTGCCAGCTCCACAGACAGGGGCCGAACCGACAATGAGCAGTTCTTC.

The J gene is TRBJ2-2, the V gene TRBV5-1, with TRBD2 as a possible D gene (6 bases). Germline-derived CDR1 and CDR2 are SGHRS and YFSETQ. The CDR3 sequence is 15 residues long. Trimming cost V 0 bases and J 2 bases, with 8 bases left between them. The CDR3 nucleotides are TGCGCCAGCAGCTTGGTCGGGGGAAACACCGGGGAGCTGTTTTTT. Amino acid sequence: CASSLVGGNTGELFF.

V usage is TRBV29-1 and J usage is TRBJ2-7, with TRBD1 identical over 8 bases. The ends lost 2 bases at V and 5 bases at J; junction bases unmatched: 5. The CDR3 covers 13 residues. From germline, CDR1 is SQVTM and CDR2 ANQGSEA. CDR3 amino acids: CSVETGGAHEQYF. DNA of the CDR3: TGCAGCGTTGAAACAGGGGGTGCCCACGAGCAGTACTTC.

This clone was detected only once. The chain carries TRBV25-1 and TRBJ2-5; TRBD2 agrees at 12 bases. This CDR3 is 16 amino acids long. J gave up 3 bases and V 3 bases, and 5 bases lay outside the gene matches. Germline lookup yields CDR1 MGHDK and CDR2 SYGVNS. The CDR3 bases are TGTGCCAGCAGTGACTCAGGACTAGCGGGAAAAGAGACCCAGTACTTC. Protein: CASSDSGLAGKETQYF.

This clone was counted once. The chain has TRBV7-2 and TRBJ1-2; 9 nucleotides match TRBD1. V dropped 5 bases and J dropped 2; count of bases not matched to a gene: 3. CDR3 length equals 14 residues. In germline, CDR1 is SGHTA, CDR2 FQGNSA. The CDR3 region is CASSEGTGNYGYTF. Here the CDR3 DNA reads TGTGCCAGCAGCGAGGGGACAGGGAACTATGGCTACACCTTC.

CDR3 DNA sequence: TGTGCCAGTAGTCCCCCGGGGCAGGGGGCGTTCTATGGCTACACCTTC. This gives the protein CASSPPGQGAFYGYTF. This chain connects TRBV19 to TRBJ1-2; 8 bases match TRBD1. The CDR3 is made up of 16 amino acids. The trim removed 5 bases at V and 4 bases at J, leaving 12 bases unmatched. Germline CDR1 is LNHDA and CDR2 is SQIVND (reference sequence).

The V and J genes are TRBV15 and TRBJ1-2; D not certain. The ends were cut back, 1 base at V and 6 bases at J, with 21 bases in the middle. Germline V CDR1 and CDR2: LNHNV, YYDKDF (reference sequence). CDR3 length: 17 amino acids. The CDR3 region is CATSRAISLTRRDGYTF. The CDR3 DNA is TGTGCCACCAGCAGAGCCATCTCGCTGACACGGCGCGATGGCTACACCTTC.

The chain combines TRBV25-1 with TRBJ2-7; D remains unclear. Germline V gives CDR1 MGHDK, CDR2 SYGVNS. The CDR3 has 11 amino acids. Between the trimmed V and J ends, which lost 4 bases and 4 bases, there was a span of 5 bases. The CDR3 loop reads CASSVLYEQYF. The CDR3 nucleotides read TGTGCCAGCAGTGTCCTATACGAGCAGTACTTC.

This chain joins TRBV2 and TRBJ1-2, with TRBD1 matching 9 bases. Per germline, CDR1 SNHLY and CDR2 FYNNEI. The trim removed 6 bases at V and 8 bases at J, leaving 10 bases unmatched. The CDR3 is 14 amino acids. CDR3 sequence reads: CASRERDRVWGYTF. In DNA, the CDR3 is TGTGCCAGCAGGGAACGGGACAGGGTGTGGGGCTACACCTTC.

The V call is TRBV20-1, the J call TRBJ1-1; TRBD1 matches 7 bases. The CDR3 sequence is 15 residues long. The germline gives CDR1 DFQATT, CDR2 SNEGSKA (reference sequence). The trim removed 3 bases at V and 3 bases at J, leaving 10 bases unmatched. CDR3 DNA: TGCAGTGCTAGTGAAACAGGGGCTGGGGACACTGAAGCTTTCTTT. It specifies CSASETGAGDTEAFF.

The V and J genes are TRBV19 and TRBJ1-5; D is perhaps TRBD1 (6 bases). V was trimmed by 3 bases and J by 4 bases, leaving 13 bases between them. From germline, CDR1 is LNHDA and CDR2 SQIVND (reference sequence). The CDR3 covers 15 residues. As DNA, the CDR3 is TGTGCCAGTAGTATCTTGGACCAGGGGAATCAGCCCCAGCATTTT. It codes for CASSILDQGNQPQHF.

The chain's CDR3 is CASSPAGQGRYGYTF. For the CDR3, the DNA is TGTGCCAGCTCACCAGCTGGTCAGGGTCGCTATGGCTACACCTTC. The V and J genes are TRBV18 and TRBJ1-2, with D perhaps matching TRBD1 (5 bases). The CDR3 has 15 amino acids. Deletions cut 2 bases from V and 4 bases from J, with 14 bases between. Germline-derived CDR1 and CDR2 are KGHSH and LQKENI.

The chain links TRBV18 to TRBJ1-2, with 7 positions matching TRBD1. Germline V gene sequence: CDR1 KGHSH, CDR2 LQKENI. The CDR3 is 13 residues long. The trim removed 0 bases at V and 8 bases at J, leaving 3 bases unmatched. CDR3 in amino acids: CASSPPTGVGYTF. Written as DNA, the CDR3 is TGTGCCAGCTCACCACCTACAGGGGTAGGCTACACCTTC.

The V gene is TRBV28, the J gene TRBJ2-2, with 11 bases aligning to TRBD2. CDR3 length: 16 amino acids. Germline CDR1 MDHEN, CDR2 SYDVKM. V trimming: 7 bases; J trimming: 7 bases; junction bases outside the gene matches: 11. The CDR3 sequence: CASTGLAGGRDGELFF. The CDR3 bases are TGTGCCAGCACTGGGCTAGCGGGGGGCCGGGACGGGGAGCTGTTTTTT.

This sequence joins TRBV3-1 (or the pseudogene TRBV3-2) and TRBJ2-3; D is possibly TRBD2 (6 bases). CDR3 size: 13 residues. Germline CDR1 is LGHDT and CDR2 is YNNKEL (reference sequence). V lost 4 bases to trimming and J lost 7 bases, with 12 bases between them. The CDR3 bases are TGTGCCAGCAGCCCGGGACTGGCTAATACGCAGTATTTT. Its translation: CASSPGLANTQYF.

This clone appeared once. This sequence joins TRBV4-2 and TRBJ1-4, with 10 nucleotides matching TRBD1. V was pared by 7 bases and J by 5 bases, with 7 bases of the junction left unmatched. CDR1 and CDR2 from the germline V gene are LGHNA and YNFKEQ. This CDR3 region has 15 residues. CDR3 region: CASNPLGQGNEKLFF. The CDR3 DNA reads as TGTGCCAGCAACCCTCTGGGACAGGGGAATGAAAAACTGTTTTTT.

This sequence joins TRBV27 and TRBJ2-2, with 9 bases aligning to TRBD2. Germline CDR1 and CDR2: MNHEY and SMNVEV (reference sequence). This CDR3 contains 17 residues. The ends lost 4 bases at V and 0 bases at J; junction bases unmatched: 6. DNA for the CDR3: TGTGCCAGCAGTTACCTTAGCGGGGGCGCGAACACCGGGGAGCTGTTTTTT. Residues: CASSYLSGGANTGELFF.

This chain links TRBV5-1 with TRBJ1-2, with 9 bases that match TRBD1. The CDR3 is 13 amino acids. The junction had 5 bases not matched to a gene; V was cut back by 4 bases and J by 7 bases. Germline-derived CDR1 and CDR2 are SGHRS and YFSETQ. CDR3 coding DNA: TGCGCCAGCAGCCTCACAGGGGGCGGTGGCTACACCTTC. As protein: CASSLTGGGGYTF.

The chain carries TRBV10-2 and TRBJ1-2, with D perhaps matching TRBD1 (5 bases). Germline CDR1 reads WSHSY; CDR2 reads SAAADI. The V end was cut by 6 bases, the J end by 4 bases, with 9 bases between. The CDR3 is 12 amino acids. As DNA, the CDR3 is TGCGCCAGCAGGACAGACTCCTATGGCTACACCTTC. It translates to CASRTDSYGYTF.